These 22 T cell receptor beta chains were sequenced from one sample in a study of blood T cell repertoires in COVID-19. Profiled with immunoSEQ multiplex PCR; TCRdb holds only in-frame clones, not every one. The sample holds about 390,000 clones; approximately 87% are singletons and the top ten take about 9.4%. Sample: PBMCs or T cells enriched from blood (not recorded which). Receptors were obtained from a woman aged 45-65 years who had recovered from COVID-19.

A few counts support this clone. The V and J genes are TRBV19 and TRBJ2-1; D gene ambiguous. Germline-derived CDR1 and CDR2 are LNHDA and SQIVND (reference sequence). V was trimmed by 4 bases and J by 6 bases, leaving 19 bases between them. This CDR3 is built from 16 residues. The CDR3 here is CASSTVASLRGNEQFF. In DNA form, the CDR3 reads TGTGCCAGTAGTACCGTTGCCAGTCTCCGAGGCAATGAGCAGTTCTTC.

This chain links TRBV27 with TRBJ2-1; 8 bases are shared with TRBD1. The V and J ends lost 6 bases and 4 bases, in that order; junction bases with no gene match: 14. Germline V gene sequence: CDR1 MNHEY, CDR2 SMNVEV (reference sequence). The CDR3 is 17 residues long. The DNA of the CDR3 is TGTGCCAGCAGCCCCGATGGGACAGGTATTTTATACAATGAGCAGTTCTTC. Amino acids: CASSPDGTGILYNEQFF.

V usage is TRBV6-6 and J usage is TRBJ2-7, with 12 bases that match TRBD1. The length of the CDR3 is 14 residues. CDR1 and CDR2 from the germline V gene are MNHNY and SVGAGI (reference sequence). J gave up 4 bases and V 6 bases, and 4 bases lay outside the gene matches. CDR3 in DNA: TGTGCCAGCAGGCGGGACAGGGGGCGGTACGAGCAGTACTTC. Translation gives CASRRDRGRYEQYF.

The V and J genes are TRBV28 and TRBJ1-6; no definite D call. The V end was cut by 5 bases, the J end by 13 bases, with 9 bases between. Germline V gene lookup returns CDR1 MDHEN and CDR2 SYDVKM. There are 11 residues in the CDR3. The CDR3 DNA follows: TGTGCCAGCAGTGAGGGCCTGCCCCTCCACTTT. It is translated as CASSEGLPLHF. Using reference TRBV28 and TRBJ1-6 for the parts outside the CDR3, the full variable domain is DVKVTQSSRYLVKRTGEKVFLECVQDMDHENMFWYRQDPGLGLRLIYFSYDVKMKEKGDIPEGYSVSREKKERFSLILESASTNQTSMYLCASSEGLPLHFGNGTRLTVT.

The gene calls are TRBV3-1 (or the pseudogene TRBV3-2) and TRBJ2-2; 11 bases line up with TRBD2. Unmatched junction bases numbered 3, after V lost 8 bases and J lost 4 bases. This CDR3 contains 14 residues. Germline CDR1 LGHDT, CDR2 YNNKEL (reference sequence). The CDR3 spells CASGGLAGTGELFF. The CDR3 DNA is TGTGCCAGCGGTGGACTAGCGGGCACCGGGGAGCTGTTTTTT.

Regarding this clone: Within the sample, other DNA sequences also encode this same CDR3. The chain joins TRBV19 to TRBJ2-7, with 9 bases matching TRBD2. Germline V CDR1 and CDR2: LNHDA, SQIVND (reference sequence). CDR3 length: 15 amino acids. V lost 2 bases to trimming and J lost 0 bases; unmatched junction nucleotides: 2. For the CDR3, the DNA is TGTGCCAGTAGTATAATTAGCGGGGGCTCCTACGAGCAGTACTTC. Protein sequence: CASSIISGGSYEQYF.

The chain employs TRBV18 and TRBJ1-5; 8 nucleotides match TRBD1. The junction had 2 bases not matched to a gene; V was cut back by 3 bases and J by 7 bases. Germline CDR1 reads KGHSH; CDR2 reads LQKENI. This CDR3 is built from 13 residues. Written as DNA, the CDR3 is TGTGCCAGCTCACCCGGACAGGGCCAGCCCCAGCATTTT. It encodes CASSPGQGQPQHF. The full variable domain, with the rest looked up from reference TRBV18 and TRBJ1-5, is NAGVMQNPRHLVRRRGQEARLRCSPMKGHSHVYWYRQLPEEGLKFMVYLQKENIIDESGMPKERFSAEFPKEGPSILRIQQVVRGDSAAYFCASSPGQGQPQHFGDGTRLSIL.

DNA of the CDR3: TGTGCCAGCGGCTCGTTAGGAGGGCGAGAATCTAACTATGGCTACACCTTC. Its translation: CASGSLGGRESNYGYTF. The chain joins TRBV28 to TRBJ1-2; D unclear. Germline V lookup: CDR1 MDHEN, CDR2 SYDVKM. V was clipped by 8 bases and J by 0 bases, with 22 bases between them. The CDR3 runs 17 residues.

In this sample, this clone turned up a few times. The chain combines TRBV7-8 with TRBJ1-5, with no clear D. Per the germline V gene, CDR1 is SGHVS and CDR2 is FQNEAQ. Trimming removed 1 base from V and 0 bases from J, with 10 bases in between. This CDR3 has 16 residues. Written as DNA, the CDR3 is TGTGCCAGCAGCTTAGAGCCAGGCGTTAGCAATCAGCCCCAGCATTTT. It is translated as CASSLEPGVSNQPQHF.

V is TRBV7-2 and J is TRBJ2-7; 8 nucleotides agree with TRBD1. V was clipped by 6 bases and J by 9 bases; unmatched bases: 7. The length of the CDR3 is 12 residues. The germline CDR1 and CDR2 sequences are SGHTA and FQGNSA. Here the CDR3 reads CASRGDRGGQYF. The CDR3 coding sequence is TGTGCCAGCAGGGGAGACAGGGGAGGGCAGTACTTC.

The rearrangement uses TRBV7-2 and TRBJ1-1; D ambiguous. CDR1 is SGHTA, CDR2 FQGNSA, per germline. CDR3 length: 12 amino acids. Trimming removed 5 bases at V and 2 bases at J, with 6 bases between. The CDR3 DNA reads as TGTGCCAGCAGCCGTTATAACACTGAAGCTTTCTTT. It translates to CASSRYNTEAFF.

In its sample, this clone was seen once. The V and J genes are TRBV2 and TRBJ1-1; a possible D gene is TRBD1 (6 bases). CDR3 length: 14 residues. V was clipped by 2 bases and J by 8 bases, with 15 bases between them. CDR1 and CDR2 from the germline V gene are SNHLY and FYNNEI. Written as DNA, the CDR3 is TGTGCCAGCAGTGAAAACAGGGCCCTTGCCGAAGCTTTCTTT. It codes for CASSENRALAEAFF. Complete variable domain (other parts from reference TRBV2 and TRBJ1-1): EPEVTQTPSHQVTQMGQEVILRCVPISNHLYFYWYRQILGQKVEFLVSFYNNEISEKSEIFDDQFSVERPDGSNFTLKIRSTKLEDSAMYFCASSENRALAEAFFGQGTRLTVV.

The chain carries TRBV2 and TRBJ1-5, with 8 bases lining up with TRBD1. In germline, CDR1 is SNHLY, CDR2 FYNNEI. The CDR3 runs 14 residues. J lost 10 bases, V lost 6 bases, and 11 bases had no gene match. In DNA form, the CDR3 reads TGTGCCAGCAGACCCGGACAGGGTCAGTTACCCCAGCATTTT. Its translation: CASRPGQGQLPQHF.

J is TRBJ2-2 and V is TRBV7-2; possible D gene TRBD1, 6 bases. The CDR3 totals 15 residues. Germline V gene sequence: CDR1 SGHTA, CDR2 FQGNSA. V was pared by 5 bases and J by 6 bases, with 16 bases between. The CDR3 protein is CASSPIQGSAGELFF. The CDR3 bases are TGTGCCAGCAGCCCGATACAGGGAAGTGCCGGGGAGCTGTTTTTT.

This sequence joins TRBV19 and TRBJ1-2, with a possible D match to TRBD1 (6 bases). Germline CDR1 reads LNHDA; CDR2 reads SQIVND (reference sequence). Deletions cut 7 bases from V and 5 bases from J, with 17 bases between. This CDR3 region has 14 residues. CDR3 sequence: CASNPPGQEYGYTF. The CDR3 region has the DNA TGTGCCAGTAACCCACCGGGACAAGAGTATGGCTACACCTTC.

This clone turned up a few times. The chain is built from TRBV7-3 and TRBJ1-1; D might be TRBD1 (6 bases). The germline V gene encodes CDR1 SGHTA and CDR2 FQGTGA. With 6 bases removed from V and 3 bases from J, the gap between germline ends came to 11 bases. The CDR3 runs 13 residues. CDR3 loop: CASSKGGDTEAFF. The CDR3 region has the DNA TGTGCCAGCAGTAAAGGGGGGGACACTGAAGCTTTCTTT.

The rearrangement joins TRBV2 to TRBJ1-1; D perhaps matches TRBD1 (5 bases). Trimming pared 5 bases from V and 1 base from J, leaving 11 bases between. This CDR3 has 14 residues. Germline V CDR1 and CDR2: SNHLY, FYNNEI. The CDR3 DNA reads as TGTGCCAGCAGTTCCGGGACTTGGAACACTGAAGCTTTCTTT. Its translation: CASSSGTWNTEAFF.

This chain links TRBV12-3 or TRBV12-4 with TRBJ1-1; D unresolved. This CDR3 spans 13 amino acids. V dropped 6 bases and J dropped 5 bases, with 13 bases sitting between them. The chain's CDR3 is CASRPDGRTEAFF. Here the CDR3 DNA reads TGTGCCAGCAGACCGGACGGGAGGACTGAAGCTTTCTTT.

This chain uses TRBV28 with TRBJ1-6, with 8 nucleotides matching TRBD1. The germline V gene has CDR1 MDHEN and CDR2 SYDVKM. The CDR3 is 20 amino acids. Unmatched junction bases numbered 14, after V lost 4 bases and J lost 0 bases. CDR3 protein: CASSYLRRDRRSSYNSPLHF. Written as DNA, the CDR3 is TGTGCCAGCAGTTACCTGCGCCGGGACAGGAGGAGCTCCTATAATTCACCCCTCCACTTT.

CDR3 amino acids: CASSRRRDTDTQYF. CDR3 coding DNA: TGTGCCAGCAGCCGACGGCGGGATACAGATACGCAGTATTTT. The chain recombines TRBV3-1 (or the pseudogene TRBV3-2) with TRBJ2-3; a possible D gene is TRBD2 (6 bases). Germline CDR1 is LGHDT and CDR2 is YNNKEL (reference sequence). V dropped 4 bases and J dropped 3 bases, with 11 bases sitting between them. The CDR3 is 14 amino acids.

Points on this clone: At one of its ends the junction is not consistent with the germline gene, which may arise from a read error. This sequence joins TRBV7-7 and TRBJ2-1; D not certain. The CDR3 consists of 13 residues. The germline V gene has CDR1 SSHAT and CDR2 FNYEAQ (reference sequence). The chain's CDR3 is CASSLYRVGEQFF. CDR3 nucleotide sequence: TGTGCTAGCAGCTTATATCGCGTCGGTGAGCAGTTCTTC.

This chain joins TRBV2 and TRBJ1-5; D perhaps matches TRBD1 (5 bases). Trimming took off 8 bases at V and 0 bases at J, with 8 bases between the two ends. The length of the CDR3 is 13 residues. Germline assignment: CDR1 SNHLY and CDR2 FYNNEI. The CDR3 loop reads CASRGDSNQPQHF. As DNA, the CDR3 is TGTGCCAGCCGGGGGGATAGCAATCAGCCCCAGCATTTT.